The 12 T cell receptor beta chains presented below share a single source sample, sequenced in a study of response to subunit inactivated influenza vaccine (dated by TCRdb to 2017 to 2018). Libraries were prepared through RT-PCR. Sequencing was carried out with an Illumina HiSeq 2500. TCRdb applied fastp at Q25 and MiXCR to the public reads, then kept only in-frame beta chains. CDR3 protein sequences are deduplicated, and each keeps its most common genes and DNA. The sample yields under 850,000 distinct CDR3 sequences; 18% were counted once. About a tenth of the sample belongs to the ten largest clones. Sequenced material: PBMCs from blood, taken 5 to 6 days after vaccination. The receptors here all came from a man between 50 and 59 years old who received an inactivated influenza vaccine. Donor details come from another sample of the same person, matched by shared clones.

This clonotype was counted only a few times. The chain links TRBV12-3 or TRBV12-4 to TRBJ1-1; TRBD1 is a possible D gene (6 bases). V lost 6 bases, J lost 9 bases, and 14 bases lay in between. The CDR3 runs to 12 residues. CDR3 residues: CASRPRQVQAFF. CDR3 nucleotide sequence: TGTGCCAGCAGACCGAGACAGGTCCAAGCTTTCTTT.

This clonotype was counted ten times or more. The chain couples TRBV5-1 to TRBJ2-1; D is unclear. Germline assignment: CDR1 SGHRS and CDR2 YFSETQ. CDR3 length: 14 amino acids. V lost 5 bases, J lost 8 bases, and 17 bases lay in between. This chain's CDR3 is CASRTGPNRDEQFF. For the CDR3, the DNA is TGCGCCAGCAGGACGGGTCCAAATCGCGATGAGCAGTTCTTC.

The chain uses TRBV7-9 and TRBJ2-3; maybe TRBD2 (6 bases). Trimming left V 6 bases short and J 0 bases short, with 13 bases between. The CDR3 sequence is 15 residues long. CDR1 SEHNR and CDR2 FQNEAQ come from the germline V gene (reference sequence). CDR3 loop: CASRKPGGSTDTQYF. Here the CDR3 DNA reads TGTGCCAGCAGAAAACCCGGGGGTAGCACAGATACGCAGTATTTT.

The table lists this clonotype with a few counts. V gene TRBV29-1 combines with J gene TRBJ2-3; weak D call: TRBD2 (5 bases). Trimming removed 1 base at V and 14 bases at J, with 16 bases between. CDR3 length: 12 amino acids. The V gene's germline CDR1 is SQVTM and CDR2 ANQGSEA. CDR3: CSVEANGPSGYF. The CDR3 nucleotides read TGCAGCGTTGAAGCCAACGGCCCGAGCGGGTATTTT.

The rearrangement links TRBV7-2 to TRBJ1-5; unclear D gene. The CDR3 spans 13 residues. Trimming left V 4 bases short and J 5 bases short, with 9 bases between. Germline-derived CDR1 and CDR2 are SGHTA and FQGNSA. The CDR3 here is CASSSGPYQPQHF. The CDR3 DNA reads as TGTGCCAGCAGCTCCGGACCCTATCAGCCCCAGCATTTT.

This clonotype was detected a few times. V is TRBV5-1 and J is TRBJ1-6; 10 bases are a match to TRBD1. The CDR3 loop spans 15 amino acids. The trim removed 4 bases at V and 10 bases at J, leaving 8 bases unmatched. CDR1 is SGHRS, CDR2 YFSETQ, per germline. CDR3 loop: CASSPGTGEGSPLHF. The CDR3 region has the DNA TGCGCCAGCAGCCCTGGGACAGGGGAGGGATCACCCCTCCACTTT.

This clonotype appeared a few times. J is TRBJ2-7 and V is TRBV6-4; 7 nucleotides line up with TRBD2. V lost 0 bases to trimming and J lost 1 base; unmatched junction nucleotides: 6. In germline, CDR1 is MRHNA, CDR2 SNTAGT. The CDR3 has 16 residues. CDR3 in amino acids: CASSDSKRDGSYEQYF. Written as DNA, the CDR3 is TGTGCCAGCAGTGACTCGAAGCGGGACGGATCCTACGAGCAGTACTTC.

A remark on this clonotype: Germline is not matched at one junction end, which may reflect a read error. This chain links TRBV11-2 with TRBJ2-1; TRBD2 matches at 13 bases. The germline gives CDR1 SGHAT, CDR2 FQNNGV. The length of the CDR3 is 15 residues. CDR3 in amino acids: CASTLSATSGGEQFF. In DNA form, the CDR3 reads TGTGCCAGCACCTTATCGGCGACTAGCGGGGGGGAGCAGTTCTTC. Together with reference TRBV11-2 and TRBJ2-1, the CDR3 gives the full variable domain: EAGVAQSPRYKIIEKRQSVAFWCNPISGHATLYWYQQILGQGPKLLIQFQNNGVVDDSQLPKDRFSAERLKGVDSTLKIQPAKLEDSAVYLCASTLSATSGGEQFFGPGTRLTVL.

A few counts support this clonotype. The chain couples TRBV7-2 to TRBJ1-2, with 7 positions matching TRBD1. Germline CDR1 reads SGHTA; CDR2 reads FQGNSA. Trimming took 0 bases from V and 1 from J; bases not matched to a gene: 5. The CDR3 is 16 amino acids. The CDR3 DNA reads as TGTGCCAGCAGCTTAGCCGGGACAGACCGTAACTATGGCTACACCTTC. It specifies CASSLAGTDRNYGYTF.

In this sample, this clonotype turned up a few times. The V gene is TRBV6-2 or TRBV6-3, the J gene TRBJ2-6; no clear D gene. This CDR3 contains 14 residues. V shed 8 bases and J shed 0 bases, with 8 bases lying between them. Germline assignment: CDR1 MNHEY and CDR2 SVGEGT. CDR3 amino acids: CASQQRSGANVLTF. The DNA of the CDR3 is TGTGCCAGCCAACAACGCTCTGGGGCCAACGTCCTGACTTTC.

This clonotype has more than one count but fewer than ten. J is TRBJ2-1 and V is TRBV15; D uncertain. This CDR3 comprises 15 residues. Germline values: CDR1 LNHNV, CDR2 YYDKDF (reference sequence). V lost 7 bases, J lost 4 bases, and 17 bases lay in between. CDR3 protein: CATNPKGPFYNEQFF. DNA for the CDR3: TGTGCCACCAACCCCAAGGGCCCCTTTTACAATGAGCAGTTCTTC.

This clonotype was counted only a few times. The chain couples TRBV20-1 to TRBJ2-5; 8 nucleotides line up with TRBD2. The germline V gene encodes CDR1 DFQATT and CDR2 SNEGSKA (reference sequence). V was clipped by 3 bases and J by 5 bases; unmatched bases: 5. The CDR3 has 13 amino acids. CDR3 in DNA: TGCAGTGCTAGGTCCTCGGGAGGGGAGACCCAGTACTTC. Protein product: CSARSSGGETQYF.